What follows are 15 T cell receptor beta chains derived from one specimen sequenced in a study of cytomegalovirus exposure and HLA in healthy donors. Sequenced by immunoSEQ multiplex PCR; TCRdb stores in-frame clones only, minus some. The sample shows 80,000 to 95,000 clones, 90% to 95% of them seen only once. Sequencing input: PBMCs. These receptors were taken from a woman in her twenties or thirties in good health and CMV-seropositive.

Written as DNA, the CDR3 is TGTGCCATCAGCAGGGGGCGAGAAAAACTGTTTTTT. Its translation: CAISRGREKLFF. The chain uses TRBV10-3 and TRBJ1-4; the match to TRBD1 covers 8 bases. The germline gives CDR1 ENHRY, CDR2 SYGVKD. J was trimmed by 8 bases and V by 6 bases; bases with no gene match: 2. This CDR3 spans 12 amino acids.

V is TRBV27 and J is TRBJ2-1; tentatively, D is TRBD2 (6 bases). This CDR3 comprises 16 residues. Germline loops: CDR1 MNHEY, CDR2 SMNVEV (reference sequence). Trimming pared 5 bases from V and 7 bases from J, leaving 21 bases between. CDR3 sequence: CASSPSKTGVGNEQFF. DNA of the CDR3: TGTGCCAGCAGTCCCTCCAAGACGGGAGTAGGGAATGAGCAGTTCTTC.

In this sample, this clone turned up once. The genes are TRBV7-9 and TRBJ2-1; D perhaps matches TRBD1 (6 bases). Trimming removed 4 bases from V and 3 bases from J, with 16 bases in between. The CDR3 spans 16 residues. Germline loops: CDR1 SEHNR, CDR2 FQNEAQ (reference sequence). DNA for the CDR3: TGTGCCAGCAGCTCTATAGACGGACAGAACTACAATGAGCAGTTCTTC. As protein: CASSSIDGQNYNEQFF.

The chain is built from TRBV5-1 and TRBJ2-7, with 7 bases matching TRBD2. V lost 0 bases, J lost 0 bases, and 3 bases stayed unmatched. Per germline, CDR1 SGHRS and CDR2 YFSETQ. The CDR3 is made up of 15 amino acids. The chain's CDR3 is CASSLAGGSSYEQYF. CDR3 coding DNA: TGCGCCAGCAGCTTGGCGGGGGGAAGCTCCTACGAGCAGTACTTC.

This rearrangement joins TRBV15 to TRBJ2-4; 14 bases are a match to TRBD2. CDR3 length: 22 residues. V shed 0 bases, J shed 1 base, and the junction held 14 bases outside the gene matches. Germline CDR1 reads LNHNV; CDR2 reads YYDKDF (reference sequence). The CDR3 DNA is TGTGCCACCAGCAGAGATATTCAACCGGGACTAGCGGGAGTCGGGGCCAAAAACATTCAGTACTTC. As protein: CATSRDIQPGLAGVGAKNIQYF.

V and J are TRBV13 and TRBJ1-5; 7 bases align to TRBD1. Germline trimming cut 6 bases from V and 2 bases from J; bases unmatched to any gene: 4. The germline V gene encodes CDR1 PRHDT and CDR2 FYEKMQ (reference sequence). This CDR3 contains 14 residues. The chain's CDR3 is CASSGDRGNQPQHF. The CDR3 coding sequence is TGTGCCAGCAGTGGAGACAGGGGCAATCAGCCCCAGCATTTT.

The V call is TRBV19, the J call TRBJ2-6; TRBD1 matches at 7 bases. Germline V lookup: CDR1 LNHDA, CDR2 SQIVND (reference sequence). V shed 1 base, J shed 2 bases, and the junction held 14 bases outside the gene matches. This CDR3 is built from 20 residues. CDR3 DNA sequence: TGTGCCAGTAGTATAGGTTATGTAGGGGGCCGATCTCCTGGGGCCAACGTCCTGACTTTC. Its protein product is CASSIGYVGGRSPGANVLTF. The whole variable domain, remainder taken from reference TRBV19 and TRBJ2-6, is DGGITQSPKYLFRKEGQNVTLSCEQNLNHDAMYWYRQDPGQGLRLIYYSQIVNDFQKGDIAEGYSVSREKKESFPLTVTSAQKNPTAFYLCASSIGYVGGRSPGANVLTFGAGSRLTVL.

This chain joins TRBV29-1 and TRBJ1-1; TRBD1 might be the D (5 bases). The CDR3 has 17 amino acids. The V end lost 3 bases, the J end lost 1 base, and 21 bases lay between the germline ends. CDR1 SQVTM and CDR2 ANQGSEA come from the germline V gene. The CDR3 sequence is CSVERTFNSHSNTEAFF. CDR3 sequence (DNA): TGCAGCGTTGAGAGGACATTTAACAGTCACTCGAACACTGAAGCTTTCTTT.

The gene calls are TRBV10-1 and TRBJ2-3, with D tentatively TRBD2 (5 bases). The CDR3 consists of 14 residues. V was shortened by 4 bases and J by 4 bases, with 12 bases between the two germline ends. Germline loops: CDR1 WNHNN, CDR2 SYGVQD (reference sequence). CDR3 in DNA: TGCGCCAGCAGTGCCACCTTACTAGCAGATACGCAGTATTTT. This encodes CASSATLLADTQYF.

The rearrangement joins TRBV30 to TRBJ2-7, with D tentatively TRBD2 (5 bases). V shed 0 bases and J shed 1 base, with 16 bases lying between them. The V gene's germline CDR1 is GTSNPN and CDR2 SVGIG (reference sequence). The CDR3 sequence is 16 residues long. The CDR3 DNA sequence: TGTGCCTGGAGTGTACTTCACGGCAGCGGTTCCTACGAGCAGTACTTC. It is translated as CAWSVLHGSGSYEQYF.

The rearrangement links TRBV5-1 to TRBJ1-1, with D unresolved. V was shortened by 3 bases and J by 0 bases, with 6 bases between the two germline ends. CDR3 length: 13 amino acids. The V gene's germline CDR1 is SGHRS and CDR2 YFSETQ. In nucleotides, the CDR3 is TGCGCCAGCAGCTCGACTCTGAACACTGAAGCTTTCTTT. Its translation: CASSSTLNTEAFF.

V is TRBV13 and J is TRBJ2-7; TRBD2 matches 10 bases. The CDR3 is made up of 17 amino acids. V trimming: 3 bases; J trimming: 0 bases; junction bases outside the gene matches: 8. The germline V gene has CDR1 PRHDT and CDR2 FYEKMQ (reference sequence). The CDR3 DNA is TGTGCCAGCAGCTTCCGAAGGACTAGCGGACGCTCCTACGAGCAGTACTTC. Translated, it gives CASSFRRTSGRSYEQYF.

The J gene is TRBJ2-7, the V gene TRBV30, with 12 positions matching TRBD2. The junction had 7 bases not matched to a gene; V was cut back by 0 bases and J by 7 bases. CDR3 length: 15 amino acids. Germline-derived CDR1 and CDR2 are GTSNPN and SVGIG (reference sequence). The CDR3 loop is CAWSVLAGGPSEQYF. For the CDR3, the DNA is TGTGCCTGGAGTGTTCTAGCGGGAGGGCCTAGTGAGCAGTACTTC.

V usage is TRBV30 and J usage is TRBJ2-3; 9 nucleotides align to TRBD1. The V and J ends lost 2 bases and 2 bases, in that order; junction bases with no gene match: 14. CDR3 length: 18 amino acids. The germline V gene encodes CDR1 GTSNPN and CDR2 SVGIG (reference sequence). CDR3 coding DNA: TGTGCCTGGAGTCCGCCCCCTCCCGGGACAGGGAACACAGATACGCAGTATTTT. This translates into CAWSPPPPGTGNTDTQYF.

This clone appeared a few times. The gene calls are TRBV29-1 and TRBJ2-2; perhaps TRBD2 as D (7 bases). The V end lost 4 bases, the J end lost 0 bases, and 15 bases lay between the germline ends. CDR1 and CDR2 (germline): SQVTM, ANQGSEA. CDR3 size: 16 residues. CDR3: CSVVGGAGSNTGELFF. CDR3 sequence (DNA): TGCAGCGTTGTAGGGGGAGCGGGATCGAACACCGGGGAGCTGTTTTTT.